These T cell receptor beta chains were read from a single sample in a study of control samples from healthy donors and cancer patients. Clones were sequenced by immunoSEQ multiplex PCR, and TCRdb holds only the in-frame ones, with some missing. This table has 150,000 to 200,000 clones, just under 95% appearing once. Sequenced input: blood. The receptors come from a woman aged 40 to 50 in good health. The CDR3 runs from the conserved cysteine through the conserved F or W. A D gene is named only where the DNA matches it firmly. Clone size is not always given. Where it is, it says once, few, many or a class for expanded clones.

d_call j_call v_call clone_size cdr3_nt cdr3_aa
- TRBJ1-3 TRBV6-2/TRBV6-3 - TGTGCCAGCAGTTACTCCGGACATCTCGTCGGAAACACCATATATTTT CASSYSGHLVGNTIYF
TRBD1 TRBJ1-2 TRBV4-1 - TGCGCCAGCAGCCAGGGCGACAGGGTGGTTGGCTACACCTTC CASSQGDRVVGYTF
- TRBJ1-3 TRBV10-2 - TGCGCCAGCAGTGGGGGGCACGCGAACGGAAACACCATATATTTT CASSGGHANGNTIYF
- TRBJ2-1 TRBV7-2 - TGTGCCGCCGTCCGCCGGGCACCCTACAATGAGCAGTTCTTC CAAVRRAPYNEQFF
- TRBJ1-6 TRBV7-2 - TGTGCCAGCAGCACCACGGGGGGGGCCTATAATTCACCCCTCCACTTT CASSTTGGAYNSPLHF
TRBD1 TRBJ2-1 TRBV10-3 - TGTGCCACCCTTTCACAGGGGGCAAGGGATGAGCAGTTCTTC CATLSQGARDEQFF
- TRBJ2-7 TRBV10-3 once TGTGCCATCAGTGACGACGGACTTTCCTACGAGCAGTACTTC CAISDDGLSYEQYF
- TRBJ1-2 TRBV18 - TGTGCCAGCTCACCACCCGGCCTGCACGGCTATGGCTACACCTTC CASSPPGLHGYGYTF
TRBD2 TRBJ2-1 TRBV6-5 - TGTGCCAGCAGTTACTCTAGACTAGCGGCCAATGAGCAGTTCTTC CASSYSRLAANEQFF
TRBD1 TRBJ2-3 TRBV6-1 - TGTGCCAGCAGTGAAATCACAGGGGGTTGGACAGATACGCAGTATTTT CASSEITGGWTDTQYF
TRBD1 TRBJ1-2 TRBV29-1 - TGCAGCGCCGGGACAGGGGGCCTTGGCTATGGCTACACCTTC CSAGTGGLGYGYTF
TRBD1 TRBJ1-2 TRBV7-9 - TGTGCCAGCAGCCGCCGGGGGGCGCCAGGGGGTGACTATGGCTACACCTTC CASSRRGAPGGDYGYTF
- TRBJ2-5 TRBV7-9 - TGTGCCAGCAGCTCGGCACGGGGGGCCCGCGGGACCCAGTACTTC CASSSARGARGTQYF
- TRBJ2-1 TRBV9 - TGTGCCAGCAGCGGGCAGGGAGCGGGCTCCAAAATAACCTACAATGAGCAGTTCTTC CASSGQGAGSKITYNEQFF
- TRBJ1-1 TRBV6-6 - TGTGCCAGCAGTTCTGGTGGGGTGAACACTGAAGCTTTCTTT CASSSGGVNTEAFF
- TRBJ2-3 TRBV7-2 - TGTGCCAGCAGCTTATTTTCGCGGGGTCCTAGCACAGATACGCAGTATTTT CASSLFSRGPSTDTQYF
- TRBJ1-2 TRBV25-1 - TGTGCCAGCAGTGAACGTCGGCAGGGTTACTATGGCTACACCTTC CASSERRQGYYGYTF
TRBD2 TRBJ2-3 TRBV5-8 - TGTGCCAGCAGCTTATCATTAGCGGGAGGATACACAGATACGCAGTATTTT CASSLSLAGGYTDTQYF
TRBD1 TRBJ1-5 TRBV6-2/TRBV6-3 - TGTGCCAGCAGTGTAACAGGGGGCAAAGTTAAGGGCAATCAGCCCCAGCATTTT CASSVTGGKVKGNQPQHF
- TRBJ1-1 TRBV19 - TGTGCCAGTAGTACGGCCGCTACAGGCACTGAAGCTTTCTTT CASSTAATGTEAFF
TRBD1 TRBJ2-3 TRBV7-2 - TGTGCCAGCAGCCCGACAGGGCGCACAGATACGCAGTATTTT CASSPTGRTDTQYF
TRBD1 TRBJ1-6 TRBV13 - TGTGCCAGCAGCCAAGACAGGGCCTCCTATAATTCACCCCTCCACTTT CASSQDRASYNSPLHF
- TRBJ1-1 TRBV9 - TGTGCCAGCAGCGTAGGACTGTACACTGAAGCTTTCTTT CASSVGLYTEAFF
TRBD1 TRBJ1-4 TRBV5-5 - TGTGCCAGCAGCCCCCGAGACAGGGGGCTAACTAATGAAAAACTGTTTTTT CASSPRDRGLTNEKLFF
- TRBJ2-3 TRBV2 - TGTGCCGTCGCCCCTTTTCGGTATTTT CAVAPFRYF
- TRBJ1-1 TRBV9 - TGTGCCAGCAGCGCTACCGACGGATTTGAAGCTTTCTTT CASSATDGFEAFF
TRBD1 TRBJ2-7 TRBV6-5 - TGTGCCAGCAGGGGGACAGGGATCAACTACGAGCAGTACTTC CASRGTGINYEQYF
- TRBJ1-2 TRBV4-1 - TGCGCCAGCAGCCAAGATCCCTGGACAGCTGGCTACACCTTC CASSQDPWTAGYTF
- TRBJ2-7 TRBV11-2 - TGTGCCAGCAGCCAGACGGACGGAGTTTACGAGCAGTACTTC CASSQTDGVYEQYF
- TRBJ2-5 TRBV5-4 - TGTGCCAGCAGCGTGAGGGGGCAAGAGACCCAGTACTTC CASSVRGQETQYF
- TRBJ1-5 TRBV7-3 - TGTGCCAGCAGCAGGCCCCTTAGCAATCAGCCCCAGCATTTT CASSRPLSNQPQHF
TRBD1 TRBJ1-1 TRBV2 - TGTGCCAGCACCGTGGGACAGACGGTCGCCCTTCCTGAAGCTTTCTTT CASTVGQTVALPEAFF
- TRBJ1-2 TRBV7-2 - TGTGCCAGCAGCTTAGTTTCCAGGGGAACTGGCTACACCTTC CASSLVSRGTGYTF
TRBD1 TRBJ1-3 TRBV9 - TGTGCCAGCAGCGCCCAGACAGGGATCTCTGGAAACACCATATATTTT CASSAQTGISGNTIYF
- TRBJ1-2 TRBV19 - TGTGCCAGTAGTATAGGCCCGGGGGTCCTAAACTATGGCTACACCTTC CASSIGPGVLNYGYTF
TRBD1 TRBJ1-2 TRBV6-6 - TGTGCCAGCAACCGGGACAGCCCTATCTCACCCGATGGCTACACCTTC CASNRDSPISPDGYTF
- TRBJ2-1 TRBV7-2 - TGTGCCAGCAGCTTAACCAGGTACAATGAGCAGTTCTTC CASSLTRYNEQFF
- TRBJ2-7 TRBV19 - TGTGCCAGTAGTCGAGGAGGAGCCCGGACCTACGAGCAGTACTTC CASSRGGARTYEQYF
TRBD1 TRBJ1-3 TRBV19 - TGTGCCAGTAGTATGACAGGGGGAAACACCATATATTTT CASSMTGGNTIYF
- TRBJ1-1 TRBV10-2 - TGCGCCAGCAGTGAGAGGATTGAAGCTTTCTTT CASSERIEAFF
- TRBJ1-1 TRBV10-3 - TGTGCCATCAGTGAAAACACGGGGAACACTGAAGCTTTCTTT CAISENTGNTEAFF
- TRBJ1-2 TRBV19 - TGTGCCAGTAGTCGGGACATGGCAGGAGGGTATGGCTACACCTTC CASSRDMAGGYGYTF
TRBD1 TRBJ1-1 TRBV19 - TGTGCCAGTAGTATCGAGGGGGCTACGAACACTGAAGCTTTCTTT CASSIEGATNTEAFF
- TRBJ2-5 TRBV7-2 - TGTGCCAGCAGCTTAGGGCCAGGAGAAAAGACCCAGTACTTC CASSLGPGEKTQYF
- TRBJ1-2 TRBV29-1 once TGCAGCGTTGTTGGGACTTCGGAGGGCTACACCTTC CSVVGTSEGYTF